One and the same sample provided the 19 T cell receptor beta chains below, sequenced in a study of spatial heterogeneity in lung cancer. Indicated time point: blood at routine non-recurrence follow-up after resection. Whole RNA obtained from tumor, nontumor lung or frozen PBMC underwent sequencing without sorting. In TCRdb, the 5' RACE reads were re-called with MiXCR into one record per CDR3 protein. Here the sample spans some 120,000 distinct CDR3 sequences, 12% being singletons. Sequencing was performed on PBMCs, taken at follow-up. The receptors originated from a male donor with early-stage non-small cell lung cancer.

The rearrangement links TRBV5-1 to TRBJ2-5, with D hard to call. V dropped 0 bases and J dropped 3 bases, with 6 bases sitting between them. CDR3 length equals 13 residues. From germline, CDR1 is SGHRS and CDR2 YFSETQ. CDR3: CASSLVFEETQYF. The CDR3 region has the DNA TGCGCCAGCAGCTTGGTTTTTGAAGAGACCCAGTACTTC.

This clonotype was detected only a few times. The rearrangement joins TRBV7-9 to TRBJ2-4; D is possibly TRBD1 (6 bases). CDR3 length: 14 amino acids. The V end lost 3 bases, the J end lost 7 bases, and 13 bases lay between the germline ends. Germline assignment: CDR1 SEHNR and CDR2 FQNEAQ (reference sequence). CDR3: CASSFSQGSNIQYF. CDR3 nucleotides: TGTGCCAGCAGCTTTTCGCAGGGGTCGAACATTCAGTACTTC. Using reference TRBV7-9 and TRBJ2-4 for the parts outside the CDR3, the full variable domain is DTGVSQNPRHKITKRGQNVTFRCDPISEHNRLYWYRQTLGQGPEFLTYFQNEAQLEKSRLLSDRFSAERPKGSFSTLEIQRTEQGDSAMYLCASSFSQGSNIQYFGAGTRLSVL.

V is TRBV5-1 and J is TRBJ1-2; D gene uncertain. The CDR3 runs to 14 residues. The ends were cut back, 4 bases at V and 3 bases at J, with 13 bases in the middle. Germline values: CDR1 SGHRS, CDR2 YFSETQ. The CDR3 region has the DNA TGCGCCAGCAGCAGCCTGGAGGGTCACTATGGCTACACCTTC. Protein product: CASSSLEGHYGYTF.

The CDR3 spells CASSQAGGQETQYF. The DNA for the CDR3 is TGTGCCAGCAGCCAAGCGGGGGGCCAAGAGACCCAGTACTTC. The chain recombines TRBV3-1 with TRBJ2-5; TRBD2 matches at 7 bases. With V trimmed by 1 base and J by 1 base, 0 bases remained unmatched. Germline CDR1 is LGHDT and CDR2 is YNNKEL (reference sequence). The CDR3 extends over 14 amino acids.

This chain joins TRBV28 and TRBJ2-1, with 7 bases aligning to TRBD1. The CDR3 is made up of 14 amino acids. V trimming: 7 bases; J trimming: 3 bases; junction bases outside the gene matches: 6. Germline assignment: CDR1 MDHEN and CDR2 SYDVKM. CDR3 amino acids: CASIGQDLYNEQFF. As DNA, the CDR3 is TGTGCCAGCATTGGACAGGACCTCTACAATGAGCAGTTCTTC.

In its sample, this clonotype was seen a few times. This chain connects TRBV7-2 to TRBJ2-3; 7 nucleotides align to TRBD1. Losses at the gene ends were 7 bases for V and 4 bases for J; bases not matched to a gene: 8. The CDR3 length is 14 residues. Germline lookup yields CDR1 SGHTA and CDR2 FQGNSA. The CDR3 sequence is CASTHRGGPDTQYF. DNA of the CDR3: TGTGCCAGCACCCACAGGGGTGGCCCAGATACGCAGTATTTT.

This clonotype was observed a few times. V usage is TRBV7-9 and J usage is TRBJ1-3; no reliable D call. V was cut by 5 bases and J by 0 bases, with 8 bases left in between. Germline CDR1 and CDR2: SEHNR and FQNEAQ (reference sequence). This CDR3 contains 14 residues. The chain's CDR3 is CASSPTVSGNTIYF. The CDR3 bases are TGTGCCAGCAGCCCTACAGTCTCTGGAAACACCATATATTTT.

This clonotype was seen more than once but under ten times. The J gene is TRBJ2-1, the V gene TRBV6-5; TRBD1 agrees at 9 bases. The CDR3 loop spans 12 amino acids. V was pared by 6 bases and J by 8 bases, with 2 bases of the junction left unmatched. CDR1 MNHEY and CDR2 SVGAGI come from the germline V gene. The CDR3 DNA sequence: TGTGCCAGCAGGGGACAGGGAGATGAGCAGTTCTTC. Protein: CASRGQGDEQFF.

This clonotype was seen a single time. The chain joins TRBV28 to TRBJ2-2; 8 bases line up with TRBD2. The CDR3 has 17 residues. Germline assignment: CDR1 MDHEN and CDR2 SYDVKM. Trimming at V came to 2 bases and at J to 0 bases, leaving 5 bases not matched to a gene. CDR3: CASSLHAGGPNTGELFF. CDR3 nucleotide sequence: TGTGCCAGCAGTTTACACGCGGGGGGCCCGAACACCGGGGAGCTGTTTTTT.

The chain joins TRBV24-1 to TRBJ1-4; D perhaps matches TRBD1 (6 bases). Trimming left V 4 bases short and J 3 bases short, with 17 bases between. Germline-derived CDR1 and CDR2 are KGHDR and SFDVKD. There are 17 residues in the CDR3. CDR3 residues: CATSERDTDVPNEKLFF. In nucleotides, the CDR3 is TGTGCCACCAGTGAAAGGGACACGGATGTGCCTAATGAAAAACTGTTTTTT.

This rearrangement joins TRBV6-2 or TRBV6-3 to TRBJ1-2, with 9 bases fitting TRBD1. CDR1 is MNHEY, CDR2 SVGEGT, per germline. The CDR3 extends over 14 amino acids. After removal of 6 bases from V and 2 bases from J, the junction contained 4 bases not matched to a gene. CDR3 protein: CASRQDRGNYGYTF. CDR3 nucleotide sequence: TGTGCCAGCAGACAGGACAGGGGAAACTATGGCTACACCTTC.

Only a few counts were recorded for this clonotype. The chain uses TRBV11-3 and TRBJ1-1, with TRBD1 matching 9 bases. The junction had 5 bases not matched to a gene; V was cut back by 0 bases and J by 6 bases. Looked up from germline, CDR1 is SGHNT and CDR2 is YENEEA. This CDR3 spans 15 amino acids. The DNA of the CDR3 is TGTGCCAGCAGCTTAGAGACAGGGGGAATCGCTGAAGCTTTCTTT. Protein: CASSLETGGIAEAFF.

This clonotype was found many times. CDR3: CASSSVDYGYTF. CDR3 nucleotides: TGTGCCAGCAGCTCCGTTGACTATGGCTACACCTTC. This chain joins TRBV7-9 and TRBJ1-2; D is unresolved. CDR1 and CDR2 (germline): SEHNR, FQNEAQ (reference sequence). CDR3 length: 12 residues. Trimming removed 4 bases from V and 3 bases from J, with 6 bases in between.

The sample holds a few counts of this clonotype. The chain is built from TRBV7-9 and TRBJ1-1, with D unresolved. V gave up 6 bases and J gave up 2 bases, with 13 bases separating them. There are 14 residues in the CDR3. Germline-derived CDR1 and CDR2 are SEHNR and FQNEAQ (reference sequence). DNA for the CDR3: TGTGCCAGCAGTCTAGAGGGTCCAAACACTGAAGCTTTCTTT. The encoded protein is CASSLEGPNTEAFF. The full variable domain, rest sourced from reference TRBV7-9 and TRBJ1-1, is DTGVSQNPRHKITKRGQNVTFRCDPISEHNRLYWYRQTLGQGPEFLTYFQNEAQLEKSRLLSDRFSAERPKGSFSTLEIQRTEQGDSAMYLCASSLEGPNTEAFFGQGTRLTVV.

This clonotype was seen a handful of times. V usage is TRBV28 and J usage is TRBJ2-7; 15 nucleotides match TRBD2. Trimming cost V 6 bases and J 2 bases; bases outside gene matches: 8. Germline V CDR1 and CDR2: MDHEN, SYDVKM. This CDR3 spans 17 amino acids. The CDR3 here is CASSSGTSGGYAYEQYF. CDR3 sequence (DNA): TGTGCCAGCAGCTCCGGGACTAGCGGGGGGTACGCCTACGAGCAGTACTTC.

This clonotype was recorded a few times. The CDR3 nucleotides are TGTGCCAGCAGCTTAATGGGGGGCGCGTCTGAAGCTTTCTTT. Protein sequence: CASSLMGGASEAFF. This chain connects TRBV7-3 to TRBJ1-1; possibly TRBD1 for D (6 bases). Germline loops: CDR1 SGHTA, CDR2 FQGTGA. V was cut by 1 base and J by 6 bases, with 12 bases left in between. The CDR3 is made up of 14 amino acids. The full variable domain, its missing parts supplied by reference TRBV7-3 and TRBJ1-1, is GAGVSQTPSNKVTEKGKYVELRCDPISGHTALYWYRQSLGQGPEFLIYFQGTGAADDSGLPNDRFFAVRPEGSVSTLKIQRTERGDSAVYLCASSLMGGASEAFFGQGTRLTVV.

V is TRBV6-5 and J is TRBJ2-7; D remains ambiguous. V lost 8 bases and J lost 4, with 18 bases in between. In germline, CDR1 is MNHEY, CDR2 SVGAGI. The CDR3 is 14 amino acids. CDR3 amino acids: CASGSGSRRYEQYF. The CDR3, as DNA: TGTGCCAGCGGCAGTGGTTCCCGTCGGTACGAGCAGTACTTC.

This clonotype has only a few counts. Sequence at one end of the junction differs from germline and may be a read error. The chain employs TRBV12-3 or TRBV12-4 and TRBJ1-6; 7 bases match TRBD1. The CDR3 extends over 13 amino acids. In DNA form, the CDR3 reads TGTGCCAGCAGTTTAGAGGGCCGGGACAGACACCAATTT. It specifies CASSLEGRDRHQF.

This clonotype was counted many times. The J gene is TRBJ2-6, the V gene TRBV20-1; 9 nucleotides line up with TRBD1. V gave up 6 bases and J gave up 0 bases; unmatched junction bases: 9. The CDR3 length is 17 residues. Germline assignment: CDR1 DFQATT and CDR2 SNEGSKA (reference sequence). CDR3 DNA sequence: TGCAGTGCCCCAGGGACAGGGTCCTTCTCTGGGGCCAACGTCCTGACTTTC. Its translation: CSAPGTGSFSGANVLTF.